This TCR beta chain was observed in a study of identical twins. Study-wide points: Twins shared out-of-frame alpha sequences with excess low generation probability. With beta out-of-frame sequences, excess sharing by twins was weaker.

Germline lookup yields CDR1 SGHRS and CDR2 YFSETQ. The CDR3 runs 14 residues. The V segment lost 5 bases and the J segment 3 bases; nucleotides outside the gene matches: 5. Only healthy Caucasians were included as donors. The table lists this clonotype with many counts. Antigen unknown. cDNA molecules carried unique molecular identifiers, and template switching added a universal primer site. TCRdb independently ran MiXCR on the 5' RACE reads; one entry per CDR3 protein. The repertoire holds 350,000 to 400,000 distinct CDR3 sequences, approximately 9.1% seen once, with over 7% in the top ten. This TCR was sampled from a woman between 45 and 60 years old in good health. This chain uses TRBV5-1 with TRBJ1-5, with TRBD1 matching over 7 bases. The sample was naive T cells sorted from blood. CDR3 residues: CASSRDSLNQPQHF. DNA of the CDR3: TGCGCCAGCAGTAGGGACAGCCTCAATCAGCCCCAGCATTTT.